Detailed here is one TCR beta chain. Its antigen is as yet unknown. The CDR3 covers 14 residues. The V end was cut by 5 bases, the J end by 2 bases, with 13 bases between. Germline V gives CDR1 LNHDA, CDR2 SQIVND (reference sequence). This entry is derived from a study of cytomegalovirus exposure and HLA in healthy donors. General study findings and limits: That first-cohort TCR clusters tended to co-occur in the 100 to 150 validation repertoires was found in a later analysis.

Assay: immunoSEQ multiplex PCR; the TCRdb copy retains only in-frame clones and omits some. The top ten clones hold approximately 1% of a sample with 200,000 or so clones, about 93% of them seen once. The chain uses TRBV19 and TRBJ2-7, with TRBD1 as a possible D gene (5 bases). The source material was PBMCs. The sequence was collected from a woman between 18 and 29 years old in good health and CMV-seronegative. The CDR3 spells CASSAQGWTYEQYF. The CDR3 region has the DNA TGTGCCAGTAGTGCCCAGGGCTGGACCTACGAGCAGTACTTC.